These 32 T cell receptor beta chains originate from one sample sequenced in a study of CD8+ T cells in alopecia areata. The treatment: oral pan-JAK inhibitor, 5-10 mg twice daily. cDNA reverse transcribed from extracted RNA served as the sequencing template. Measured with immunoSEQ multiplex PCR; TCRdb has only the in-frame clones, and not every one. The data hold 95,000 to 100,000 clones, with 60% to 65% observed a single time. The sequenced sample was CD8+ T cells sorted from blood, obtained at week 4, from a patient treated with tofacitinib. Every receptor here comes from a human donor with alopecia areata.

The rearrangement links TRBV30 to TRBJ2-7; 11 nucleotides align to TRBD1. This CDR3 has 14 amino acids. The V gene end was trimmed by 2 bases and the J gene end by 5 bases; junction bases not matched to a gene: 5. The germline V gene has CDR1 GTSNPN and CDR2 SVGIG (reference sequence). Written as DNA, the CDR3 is TGTGCCTGGAGTAGCGGACAGGGGGCCCACGAGCAGTACTTC. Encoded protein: CAWSSGQGAHEQYF.

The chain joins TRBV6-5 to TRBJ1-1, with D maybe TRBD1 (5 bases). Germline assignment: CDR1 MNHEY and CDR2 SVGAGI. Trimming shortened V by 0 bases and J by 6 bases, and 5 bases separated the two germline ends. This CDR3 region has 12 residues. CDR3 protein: CASSYSGAEAFF. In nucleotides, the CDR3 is TGTGCCAGCAGTTACTCAGGGGCTGAAGCTTTCTTT.

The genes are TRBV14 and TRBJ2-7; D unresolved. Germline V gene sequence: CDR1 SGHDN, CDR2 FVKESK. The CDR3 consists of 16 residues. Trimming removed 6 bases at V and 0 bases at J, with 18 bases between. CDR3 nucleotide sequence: TGTGCCAGCAGTCAAAGGTTGAGGCCTCACTCCTACGAGCAGTACTTC. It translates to CASSQRLRPHSYEQYF.

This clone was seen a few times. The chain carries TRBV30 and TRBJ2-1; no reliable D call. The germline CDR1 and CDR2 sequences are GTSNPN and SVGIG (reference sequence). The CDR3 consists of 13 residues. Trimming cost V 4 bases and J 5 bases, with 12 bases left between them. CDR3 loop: CAWTLSGNNEQFF. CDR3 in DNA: TGTGCCTGGACCCTAAGTGGAAACAATGAGCAGTTCTTC.

The CDR3 DNA sequence: TGTGCCAGTACCGACAGGGAGTACGAGCAGTACTTC. This encodes CASTDREYEQYF. The rearrangement uses TRBV19 and TRBJ2-7; 7 bases are a match to TRBD1. Germline CDR1 reads LNHDA; CDR2 reads SQIVND (reference sequence). After removal of 7 bases from V and 4 bases from J, the junction contained 4 bases not matched to a gene. The CDR3 loop spans 12 amino acids.

The CDR3, as DNA: TGTGCCAGCAGTTCCAGGGGGGAACCCTACGAGCAGTACTTC. Translated: CASSSRGEPYEQYF. The chain carries TRBV6-6 and TRBJ2-7; weak D call: TRBD1 (7 bases). The CDR3 runs to 14 residues. Per germline, CDR1 MNHNY and CDR2 SVGAGI (reference sequence). Trimming stripped 4 bases from V and 2 bases from J, with 12 bases between.

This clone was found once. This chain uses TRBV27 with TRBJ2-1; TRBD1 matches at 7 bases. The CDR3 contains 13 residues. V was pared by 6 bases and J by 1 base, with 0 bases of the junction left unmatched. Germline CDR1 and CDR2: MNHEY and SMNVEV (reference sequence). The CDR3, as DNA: TGTGCCAGCAGACAGGGGTCCTACAATGAGCAGTTCTTC. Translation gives CASRQGSYNEQFF.

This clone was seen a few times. The CDR3 DNA reads TGTGCCAGCAGCCCCACTAGCGGGAGTAACTCAGATACGCAGTATTTT. Translation gives CASSPTSGSNSDTQYF. The chain is built from TRBV7-6 and TRBJ2-3; 11 nucleotides agree with TRBD2. The CDR3 is 16 residues long. Germline values: CDR1 SGHVS, CDR2 FNYEAQ. J gave up 4 bases and V 5 bases, and 8 bases lay outside the gene matches. The full variable domain, completed using reference TRBV7-6 and TRBJ2-3, is GAGVSQSPRYKVTKRGQDVALRCDPISGHVSLYWYRQALGQGPEFLTYFNYEAQQDKSGLPNDRFSAERPEGSISTLTIQRTEQRDSAMYRCASSPTSGSNSDTQYFGPGTRLTVL.

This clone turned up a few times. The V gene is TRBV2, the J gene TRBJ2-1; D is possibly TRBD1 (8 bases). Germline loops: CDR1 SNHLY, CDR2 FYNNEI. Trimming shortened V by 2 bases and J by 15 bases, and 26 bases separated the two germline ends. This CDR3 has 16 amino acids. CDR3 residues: CASSELLGQGGQDPFF. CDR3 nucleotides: TGTGCCAGCAGTGAACTACTAGGACAGGGAGGGCAGGATCCGTTCTTC.

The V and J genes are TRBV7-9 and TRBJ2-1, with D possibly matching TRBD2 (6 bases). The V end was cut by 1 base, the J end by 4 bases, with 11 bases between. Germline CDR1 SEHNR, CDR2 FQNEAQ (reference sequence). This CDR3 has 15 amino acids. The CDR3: CASSLGDLRYNEQFF. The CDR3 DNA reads TGTGCCAGCAGCTTAGGGGACTTGAGATACAATGAGCAGTTCTTC.

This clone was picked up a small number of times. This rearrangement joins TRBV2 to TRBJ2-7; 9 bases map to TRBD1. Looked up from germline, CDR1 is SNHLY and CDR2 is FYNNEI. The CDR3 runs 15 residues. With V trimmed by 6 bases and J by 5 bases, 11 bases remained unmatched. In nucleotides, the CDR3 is TGTGCCAGCAGGGAAAACTACGGGACAGGGAACGAGCAGTACTTC. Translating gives CASRENYGTGNEQYF.

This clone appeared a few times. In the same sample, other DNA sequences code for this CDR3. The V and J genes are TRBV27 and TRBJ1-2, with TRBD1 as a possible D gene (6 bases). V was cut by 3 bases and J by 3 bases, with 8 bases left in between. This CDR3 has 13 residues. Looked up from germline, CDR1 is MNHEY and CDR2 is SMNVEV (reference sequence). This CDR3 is CASSLAGDYGYTF. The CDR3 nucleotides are TGTGCCAGCAGTTTGGCAGGGGACTATGGCTACACCTTC.

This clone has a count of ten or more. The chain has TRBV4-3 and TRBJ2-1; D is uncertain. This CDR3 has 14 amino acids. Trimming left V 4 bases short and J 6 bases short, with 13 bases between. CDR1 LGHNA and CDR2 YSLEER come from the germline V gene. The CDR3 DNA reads TGCGCCAGCAGCCCACTACCCCCTTCCAATGAGCAGTTCTTC. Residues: CASSPLPPSNEQFF.

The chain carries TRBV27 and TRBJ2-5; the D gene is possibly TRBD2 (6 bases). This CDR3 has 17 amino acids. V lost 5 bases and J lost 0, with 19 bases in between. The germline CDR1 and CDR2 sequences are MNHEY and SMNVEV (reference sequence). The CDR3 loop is CASSTFMWGDHQETQYF. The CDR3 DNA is TGTGCCAGCAGTACCTTCATGTGGGGGGACCACCAAGAGACCCAGTACTTC.

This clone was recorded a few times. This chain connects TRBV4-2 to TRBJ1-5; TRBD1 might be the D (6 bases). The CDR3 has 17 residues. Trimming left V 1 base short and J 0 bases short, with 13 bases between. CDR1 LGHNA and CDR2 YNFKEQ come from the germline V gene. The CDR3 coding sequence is TGTGCCAGCAGCCAAGTGGGCCAGGGGAATAGCAATCAGCCCCAGCATTTT. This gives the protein CASSQVGQGNSNQPQHF.

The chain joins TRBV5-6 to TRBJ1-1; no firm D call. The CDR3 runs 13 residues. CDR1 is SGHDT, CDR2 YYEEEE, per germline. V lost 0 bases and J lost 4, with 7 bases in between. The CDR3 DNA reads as TGTGCCAGCAGCTTGGCGGCAGTCACTGAAGCTTTCTTT. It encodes CASSLAAVTEAFF.

CDR3 sequence reads: CASSDWGATYEQYF. The CDR3 coding sequence is TGTGCCAGTAGTGACTGGGGCGCTACCTACGAGCAGTACTTC. The rearrangement links TRBV19 to TRBJ2-7; weak D call: TRBD1 (5 bases). CDR3 size: 14 residues. With 5 bases removed from V and 2 bases from J, the gap between germline ends came to 13 bases. Germline V gene data show CDR1 as LNHDA and CDR2 as SQIVND (reference sequence).

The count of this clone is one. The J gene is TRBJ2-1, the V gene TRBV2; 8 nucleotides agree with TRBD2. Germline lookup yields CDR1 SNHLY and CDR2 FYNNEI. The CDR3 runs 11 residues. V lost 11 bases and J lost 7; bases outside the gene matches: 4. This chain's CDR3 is CAGGGGNEQFF. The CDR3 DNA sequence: TGTGCCGGAGGCGGGGGGAATGAGCAGTTCTTC.

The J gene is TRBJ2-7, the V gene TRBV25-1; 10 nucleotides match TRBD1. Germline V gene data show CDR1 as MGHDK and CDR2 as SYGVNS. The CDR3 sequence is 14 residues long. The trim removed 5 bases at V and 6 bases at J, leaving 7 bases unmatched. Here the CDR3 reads CASSQGQGSFEQYF. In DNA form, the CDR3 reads TGTGCCAGCAGTCAGGGACAGGGGTCGTTCGAGCAGTACTTC.

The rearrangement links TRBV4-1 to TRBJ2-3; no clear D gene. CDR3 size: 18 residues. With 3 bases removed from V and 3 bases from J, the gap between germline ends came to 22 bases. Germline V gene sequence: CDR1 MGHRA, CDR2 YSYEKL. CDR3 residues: CASSHNQRLYLATDTQYF. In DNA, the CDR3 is TGCGCCAGCAGCCATAACCAGAGGCTGTACCTTGCTACAGATACGCAGTATTTT.

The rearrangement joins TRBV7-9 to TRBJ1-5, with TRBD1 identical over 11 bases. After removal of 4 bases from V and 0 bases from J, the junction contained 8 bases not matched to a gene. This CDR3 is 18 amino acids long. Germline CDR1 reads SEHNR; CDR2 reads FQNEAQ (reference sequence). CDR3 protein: CASSSGGQGGYSNQPQHF. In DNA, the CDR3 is TGTGCCAGCAGCTCCGGGGGACAGGGGGGATATAGCAATCAGCCCCAGCATTTT.

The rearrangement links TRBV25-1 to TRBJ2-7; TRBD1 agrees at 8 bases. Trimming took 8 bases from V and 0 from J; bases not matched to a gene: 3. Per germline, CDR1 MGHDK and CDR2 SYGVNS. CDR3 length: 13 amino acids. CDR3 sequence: CASSGGSSYEQYF. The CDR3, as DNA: TGTGCCAGCTCAGGGGGCAGCTCCTACGAGCAGTACTTC.

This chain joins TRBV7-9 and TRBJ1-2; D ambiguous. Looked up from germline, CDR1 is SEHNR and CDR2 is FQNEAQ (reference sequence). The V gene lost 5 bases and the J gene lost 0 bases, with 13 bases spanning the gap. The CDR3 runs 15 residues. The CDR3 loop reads CASSPPGGTNYGYTF. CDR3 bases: TGTGCCAGCAGCCCCCCGGGAGGGACTAACTATGGCTACACCTTC.

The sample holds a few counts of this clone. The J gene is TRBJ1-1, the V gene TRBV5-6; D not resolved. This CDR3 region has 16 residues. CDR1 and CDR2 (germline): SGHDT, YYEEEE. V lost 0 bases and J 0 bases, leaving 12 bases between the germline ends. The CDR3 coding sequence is TGTGCCAGCAGCTTGGGTGGGCGAGGGATGAACACTGAAGCTTTCTTT. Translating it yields CASSLGGRGMNTEAFF.

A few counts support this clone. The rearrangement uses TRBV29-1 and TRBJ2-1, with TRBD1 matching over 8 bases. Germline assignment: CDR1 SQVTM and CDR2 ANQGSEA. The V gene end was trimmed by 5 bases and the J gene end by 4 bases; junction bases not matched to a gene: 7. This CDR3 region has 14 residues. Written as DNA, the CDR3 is TGCAGCGTTTCGGACAGGGCGGTATACAATGAGCAGTTCTTC. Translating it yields CSVSDRAVYNEQFF.

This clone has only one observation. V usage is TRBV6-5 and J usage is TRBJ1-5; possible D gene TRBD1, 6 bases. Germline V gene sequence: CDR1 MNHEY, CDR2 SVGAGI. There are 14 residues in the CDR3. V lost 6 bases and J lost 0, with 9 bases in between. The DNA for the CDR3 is TGTGCCAGCAGCAGGGACATTAGCAATCAGCCCCAGCATTTT. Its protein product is CASSRDISNQPQHF.

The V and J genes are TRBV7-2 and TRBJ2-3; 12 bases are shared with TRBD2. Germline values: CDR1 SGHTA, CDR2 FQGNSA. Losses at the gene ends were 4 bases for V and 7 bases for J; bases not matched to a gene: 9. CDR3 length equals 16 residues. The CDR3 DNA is TGTGCCAGCAGCTCCAGACTAGCGGGAGATACGAATACGCAGTATTTT. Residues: CASSSRLAGDTNTQYF.

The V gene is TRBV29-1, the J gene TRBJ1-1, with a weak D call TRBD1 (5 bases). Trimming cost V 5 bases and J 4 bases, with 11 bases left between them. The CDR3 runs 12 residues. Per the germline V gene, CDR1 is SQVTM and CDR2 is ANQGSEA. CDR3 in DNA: TGCAGCGTTTATCAGGGTTCCACTGAAGCTTTCTTT. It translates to CSVYQGSTEAFF.

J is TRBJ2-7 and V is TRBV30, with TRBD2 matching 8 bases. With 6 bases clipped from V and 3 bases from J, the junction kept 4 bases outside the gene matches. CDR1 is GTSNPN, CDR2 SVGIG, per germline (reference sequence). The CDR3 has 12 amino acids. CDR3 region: CACVTSVYEQYF. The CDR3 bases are TGTGCCTGTGTGACTAGCGTCTACGAGCAGTACTTC. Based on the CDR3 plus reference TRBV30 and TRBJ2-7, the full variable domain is SQTIHQWPATLVQPVGSPLSLECTVEGTSNPNLYWYRQAAGRGLQLLFYSVGIGQISSEVPQNLSASRPQDRQFILSSKKLLLSDSGFYLCACVTSVYEQYFGPGTRLTVT.

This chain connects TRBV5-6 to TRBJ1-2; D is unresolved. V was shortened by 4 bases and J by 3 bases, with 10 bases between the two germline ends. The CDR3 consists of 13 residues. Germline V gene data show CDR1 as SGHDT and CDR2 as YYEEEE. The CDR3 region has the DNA TGTGCCAGCAGCGCTGAGGATCACTATGGCTACACCTTC. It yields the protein CASSAEDHYGYTF.

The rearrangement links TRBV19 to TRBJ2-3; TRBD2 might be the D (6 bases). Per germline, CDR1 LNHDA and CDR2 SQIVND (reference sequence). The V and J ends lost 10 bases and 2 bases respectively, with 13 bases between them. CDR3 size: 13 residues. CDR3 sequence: CATLGGVTDTQYF. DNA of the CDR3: TGTGCCACCTTGGGGGGAGTCACAGATACGCAGTATTTT.

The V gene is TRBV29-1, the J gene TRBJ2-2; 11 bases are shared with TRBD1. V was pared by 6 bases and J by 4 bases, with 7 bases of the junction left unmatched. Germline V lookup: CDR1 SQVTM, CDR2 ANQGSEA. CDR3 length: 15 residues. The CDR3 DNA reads TGCAGCGTCGATCCCGGGACAGGGGGCACCGGGGAGCTGTTTTTT. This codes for CSVDPGTGGTGELFF.